The 15 T cell receptor beta chains below come from one sample, sequenced in a study of cytotoxic CD8 clonotypes in ibrutinib-treated CLL. Method: immunoSEQ multiplex PCR; TCRdb's copy keeps in-frame clones and lacks some. The repertoire holds roughly 200,000 clones, with over 60% as singletons. The material sequenced was PBMCs, taken after 24 months of ibrutinib treatment. These receptors all come from a human donor with chronic lymphocytic leukemia.

The sample holds a few counts of this clone. This chain links TRBV7-9 with TRBJ1-1; D is ambiguous. The CDR3 spans 14 residues. Trimming cost V 7 bases and J 1 base, with 13 bases left between them. Germline V gene data show CDR1 as SEHNR and CDR2 as FQNEAQ (reference sequence). Here the CDR3 reads CASTIKDGNTEAFF. In DNA form, the CDR3 reads TGTGCCAGCACCATCAAGGACGGGAACACTGAAGCTTTCTTT.

The V gene is TRBV5-6, the J gene TRBJ2-1, with TRBD2 identical over 11 bases. CDR1 and CDR2 (germline): SGHDT, YYEEEE. With V trimmed by 0 bases and J by 8 bases, 4 bases remained unmatched. The CDR3 loop spans 15 amino acids. In nucleotides, the CDR3 is TGTGCCAGCAGCTTGGTACTAGCGGGAGCCCATGAGCAGTTCTTC. Protein sequence: CASSLVLAGAHEQFF.

The rearrangement uses TRBV5-4 and TRBJ1-2, with D possibly TRBD1 on 5 matching bases. Germline values: CDR1 SGHNT, CDR2 YYREEE (reference sequence). CDR3 size: 11 residues. V gave up 7 bases and J gave up 2 bases, with 6 bases separating them. The chain's CDR3 is CASGANYGYTF. In nucleotides, the CDR3 is TGTGCCAGCGGGGCCAACTATGGCTACACCTTC.

The chain couples TRBV4-2 to TRBJ2-2; D call uncertain. The CDR3 sequence is 13 residues long. Trimming removed 0 bases from V and 7 bases from J, with 6 bases in between. The germline gives CDR1 LGHNA, CDR2 YNFKEQ. The CDR3 sequence is CASSQDPHGELFF. DNA of the CDR3: TGTGCCAGCAGCCAAGACCCCCACGGGGAGCTGTTTTTT.

The rearrangement uses TRBV7-9 and TRBJ1-2; D not certain. The V gene lost 5 bases and the J gene lost 0 bases, with 10 bases spanning the gap. The CDR3 is 14 residues long. Per the germline V gene, CDR1 is SEHNR and CDR2 is FQNEAQ (reference sequence). CDR3 DNA: TGTGCCAGCAGCACGACTGCAGCTAACTATGGCTACACCTTC. Encoded protein: CASSTTAANYGYTF.

This clone has only a few counts. The rearrangement joins TRBV7-9 to TRBJ2-7; TRBD2 aligns across 12 bases. With V trimmed by 2 bases and J by 0 bases, 2 bases remained unmatched. Germline CDR1 and CDR2: SEHNR and FQNEAQ (reference sequence). The CDR3 is made up of 16 amino acids. The CDR3 DNA is TGTGCCAGCAGCTTATGGACTAGCGGGACCTCCTACGAGCAGTACTTC. Amino acid sequence: CASSLWTSGTSYEQYF.

The chain uses TRBV4-1 and TRBJ2-1; 9 nucleotides line up with TRBD2. Trimming took 1 base from V and 0 from J; bases not matched to a gene: 7. The CDR3 extends over 18 amino acids. Germline V CDR1 and CDR2: MGHRA, YSYEKL. The DNA of the CDR3 is TGCGCCAGCAGCCAAGTCGCTAGCGGGACCCGCTCCTACAATGAGCAGTTCTTC. This codes for CASSQVASGTRSYNEQFF.

This clone was counted a few times. V usage is TRBV19 and J usage is TRBJ1-5; TRBD1 is a possible D gene (5 bases). V was shortened by 0 bases and J by 4 bases, with 10 bases between the two germline ends. Germline V gene sequence: CDR1 LNHDA, CDR2 SQIVND (reference sequence). This CDR3 is built from 15 residues. CDR3 DNA sequence: TGTGCCAGTAGTATAGATGGATCAGGGAATCAGCCCCAGCATTTT. It yields the protein CASSIDGSGNQPQHF.

This rearrangement joins TRBV9 to TRBJ2-7; TRBD1 agrees at 7 bases. This CDR3 is 15 amino acids long. The V and J ends lost 4 bases and 3 bases, in that order; junction bases with no gene match: 10. Per the germline V gene, CDR1 is SGDLS and CDR2 is YYNGEE. The CDR3 spells CASSPQTGRYYEQYF. CDR3 nucleotide sequence: TGTGCCAGCAGCCCCCAGACAGGGCGTTACTACGAGCAGTACTTC.

The chain is built from TRBV18 and TRBJ1-2, with D possibly TRBD1 on 5 matching bases. This CDR3 has 13 residues. Between the trimmed V and J ends, which lost 6 bases and 3 bases, there was a span of 11 bases. Germline-derived CDR1 and CDR2 are KGHSH and LQKENI. The DNA of the CDR3 is TGTGCCAGCTCCCGCGGGGCGGACTATGGCTACACCTTC. It is translated as CASSRGADYGYTF.

The rearrangement uses TRBV5-5 and TRBJ2-7; D tentatively reads TRBD1 or TRBD2 (5 bases each). CDR3 length equals 19 residues. The V and J ends lost 4 bases and 0 bases respectively, with 26 bases between them. Germline-derived CDR1 and CDR2 are SGHKS and YYEKEE (reference sequence). CDR3 protein: CASSHTGGSGLRSSYEQYF. The CDR3 region has the DNA TGTGCCAGCAGCCATACAGGAGGCAGCGGTCTCAGAAGCTCCTACGAGCAGTACTTC.

This clone was detected once. The chain has TRBV19 and TRBJ2-2; 11 bases are shared with TRBD2. Germline lookup yields CDR1 LNHDA and CDR2 SQIVND (reference sequence). The CDR3 length is 15 residues. The V gene end was trimmed by 5 bases and the J gene end by 5 bases; junction bases not matched to a gene: 4. The chain's CDR3 is CASSLAGGFTGELFF. CDR3 nucleotides: TGTGCCAGTAGTCTAGCGGGAGGATTTACCGGGGAGCTGTTTTTT.

The J gene is TRBJ1-4, the V gene TRBV28; perhaps TRBD1 as D (6 bases). V gave up 4 bases and J gave up 3 bases, with 15 bases separating them. The CDR3 covers 16 residues. Germline V CDR1 and CDR2: MDHEN, SYDVKM. The CDR3 DNA is TGTGCCAGCAGTTCACACCTGGGACAAGCTAATGAAAAACTGTTTTTT. Its protein product is CASSSHLGQANEKLFF.

The table lists this clone with a few counts. The rearrangement links TRBV10-3 to TRBJ1-2, with a tentative D call TRBD1 (5 bases). The CDR3 covers 13 residues. Germline lookup yields CDR1 ENHRY and CDR2 SYGVKD. The V and J ends lost 0 bases and 8 bases respectively, with 10 bases between them. The CDR3 nucleotides are TGTGCCATCAGTGAGTCGTGGGGGGACGGCTACACCTTC. This codes for CAISESWGDGYTF.

The chain is built from TRBV25-1 and TRBJ2-5, with 11 bases lining up with TRBD2. With V trimmed by 1 base and J by 2 bases, 6 bases remained unmatched. Looked up from germline, CDR1 is MGHDK and CDR2 is SYGVNS. The CDR3 runs 17 residues. CDR3 nucleotides: TGTGCCAGCAGTGAATTTCGGACTAGCGGGTCACAAGAGACCCAGTACTTC. Translating gives CASSEFRTSGSQETQYF.